These T cell receptor beta chains were read from a single sample in a study of shared T cell receptors in the human thymus. Sequencing used immunoSEQ multiplex PCR; TCRdb keeps in-frame clones, though not all of them. Among about 380,000 clones listed, approximately 95% were seen once. Specimen: thymocytes. Receptors were obtained from a human donor. Each CDR3 is given with its conserved first and last residue. The D gene is left open where the match is weak.

v_gene,d_gene,j_gene,CDR3aa
TRBV29-1,-,TRBJ1-2,CSVGGTSSTGYTF
TRBV27,-,TRBJ2-6,CASSPGGSVNSGANVLTF
TRBV14,-,TRBJ1-1,CASSQVGPMNTEAFF
TRBV7-9,-,TRBJ1-1,CASRPNTEAFF
TRBV28,-,TRBJ2-2,CASSPVPGTGELFF
TRBV11-2,TRBD2,TRBJ2-7,CASSSGGAYEQYF
TRBV7-6,-,TRBJ2-2,CASSFQAGELFF
TRBV7-2,-,TRBJ2-7,CASTLSQPGPREQYF
TRBV20-1,-,TRBJ2-5,CRPALETQYF
TRBV21-1,-,TRBJ2-3,CASSSVEGGGPRRDTQYF
TRBV6-1,-,TRBJ1-1,CASSGPGTPNTEAFF
TRBV11-2,-,TRBJ1-4,CASSPRQNRPIGEKLFF
TRBV7-9,-,TRBJ1-1,CASSLFATGPSGNTEAFF
TRBV28,-,TRBJ1-1,CASSLSAPPTANTEAFF
TRBV7-9,TRBD1,TRBJ2-7,CASSRTGYEQYF
TRBV5-6,-,TRBJ2-7,CASSYPGGTYEQYF
TRBV18,-,TRBJ2-7,CASSPGTYEQYF
TRBV27,-,TRBJ2-3,CASSLQPLLSTDTQYF
TRBV9,TRBD2,TRBJ2-2,CASSTGLPTGELFF
TRBV5-1,-,TRBJ2-1,CASSLAQGNEQFF
TRBV5-6,-,TRBJ2-1,CASSLEGDWAEQFF
TRBV5-5,-,TRBJ2-2,CASSLSRSGGGGGELFF
TRBV5-4,-,TRBJ2-7,CASSSRDKLGQYF
TRBV27,TRBD1,TRBJ1-1,CASSFRDRGGSTEAFF
TRBV6-5,-,TRBJ2-7,CASLRPGGGHYEQYF
TRBV4-1,-,TRBJ2-5,CASSQEGIQETQYF
TRBV10-3,-,TRBJ2-3,CATMGGGGSWVDTQYF